Listed here are 10 T cell receptor beta chains from one sample, sequenced in a study of CD8 T cells in Susac syndrome. A quantity of about 0.5 to 1 ug RNA underwent reverse transcription using random hexamers. From the immunoSEQ multiplex PCR reads, TCRdb called clonotypes with MiXCR, one entry per CDR3 protein. This sample has around 130,000 distinct CDR3 sequences, with approximately 94% found just once. The source material was CD4+ T cells from PBMCs. These receptors were taken from a human donor with multiple sclerosis.

J is TRBJ2-7 and V is TRBV28; D call uncertain. The V end was cut by 2 bases, the J end by 3 bases, with 11 bases between. CDR1 and CDR2 (germline): MDHEN, SYDVKM. The length of the CDR3 is 14 residues. CDR3 loop: CASSLSQLFYEQYF. In DNA form, the CDR3 reads TGTGCCAGCAGTTTAAGTCAGCTCTTCTACGAGCAGTACTTC.

The chain recombines TRBV6-4 with TRBJ1-6; 8 bases map to TRBD1. The CDR3 extends over 19 amino acids. Trimming took 2 bases from V and 7 from J; bases not matched to a gene: 16. Germline V gives CDR1 MRHNA, CDR2 SNTAGT. The chain's CDR3 is CASSDLSGTGILANSPLHF. In DNA form, the CDR3 reads TGTGCCAGCAGTGACCTGTCCGGGACAGGAATTTTGGCAAATTCACCCCTCCACTTT.

This sequence joins TRBV6-5 and TRBJ2-2; TRBD1 matches 9 bases. In germline, CDR1 is MNHEY, CDR2 SVGAGI. The CDR3 totals 18 residues. With V trimmed by 3 bases and J by 5 bases, 13 bases remained unmatched. The CDR3 DNA reads as TGTGCCAGCAGTTATAATCCACCGGGACAGGGTATAACCGGGGAGCTGTTTTTT. Translating it yields CASSYNPPGQGITGELFF.

In regard to this clonotype: One end of the junction varies from germline; a read error may be responsible. The chain links TRBV30 to TRBJ1-1; tentative D call: TRBD1 (6 bases). Germline values: CDR1 GTSNPN, CDR2 SVGIG (reference sequence). The CDR3 runs 15 residues. This chain's CDR3 is CAWSARGGLKTEAFF. The CDR3 DNA reads TGTGCCTGGAGTGCTCGAGGGGGGCTGAAAACTGAAGCTTTCTTT.

This chain connects TRBV15 to TRBJ1-2; 8 bases align to TRBD1. V shed 0 bases and J 8 bases; nucleotides not matched to a gene: 2. The V gene's germline CDR1 is LNHNV and CDR2 YYDKDF (reference sequence). The CDR3 runs 13 residues. The CDR3 sequence: CATSRDRQGGYTF. In DNA, the CDR3 is TGTGCCACCAGCAGAGATAGACAGGGGGGCTACACCTTC.

The chain carries TRBV29-1 and TRBJ2-7; no definite D call. CDR1 is SQVTM, CDR2 ANQGSEA, per germline. Trimming took 4 bases from V and 5 from J, leaving 15 bases between them. The length of the CDR3 is 13 residues. This chain's CDR3 is CSVGKRMTHEQYF. The CDR3, as DNA: TGCAGCGTTGGGAAAAGAATGACCCACGAGCAGTACTTC.

As DNA, the CDR3 is TGCAGTGCTAGCCGGGCCCCAGGCGGCTATGGCTACACCTTC. This sequence encodes CSASRAPGGYGYTF. V is TRBV20-1 and J is TRBJ1-2; D unclear. This CDR3 is 14 amino acids long. V lost 3 bases, J lost 4 bases, and 15 bases lay in between. The germline V gene has CDR1 DFQATT and CDR2 SNEGSKA (reference sequence).

The chain couples TRBV19 to TRBJ2-7; a weak D match, TRBD1 (6 bases). CDR3 length equals 12 residues. V was trimmed by 7 bases and J by 4 bases, leaving 11 bases between them. Germline V lookup: CDR1 LNHDA, CDR2 SQIVND (reference sequence). In nucleotides, the CDR3 is TGTGCCAGTATGGACAGTTTATACGAGCAGTACTTC. The encoded protein is CASMDSLYEQYF.

This clonotype was seen just once. The rearrangement links TRBV4-1 to TRBJ2-7; 12 positions match TRBD1. The CDR3 has 16 residues. V was pared by 0 bases and J by 4 bases, with 4 bases of the junction left unmatched. CDR1 and CDR2 from the germline V gene are MGHRA and YSYEKL. The CDR3 sequence is CASSQEGQGARYEQYF. The CDR3 DNA follows: TGCGCCAGCAGCCAAGAGGGACAGGGGGCTAGGTACGAGCAGTACTTC.

This clonotype was detected once. CDR3: CASSLRAAGAGELFF. In nucleotides, the CDR3 is TGTGCCAGCAGCTTGCGGGCGGCAGGCGCCGGGGAGCTGTTTTTT. The chain uses TRBV5-6 and TRBJ2-2; D ambiguous. From germline, CDR1 is SGHDT and CDR2 YYEEEE. The V and J ends lost 1 base and 6 bases respectively, with 13 bases between them. The CDR3 loop spans 15 amino acids.